This paragraph reports one TCR beta chain. As yet, its antigen is unknown. This sample was included in a study of T cell responses to AZD1222 COVID-19 vaccine. TCRdb's copy holds only in-frame clones and misses some; the assay was immunoSEQ multiplex PCR. The data hold some 180,000 clones, with around 90% observed a single time. Study findings and constraints: Spike was spanned by vaccine-associated CD4 TCRs, with dominance at 160-218 and 743-854.

V lost 3 bases and J lost 3; bases outside the gene matches: 14. Germline-derived CDR1 and CDR2 are SGHNT and YYREEE (reference sequence). This CDR3 region has 19 residues. This receptor was obtained from an adult in good health. The material sequenced was peripheral blood, taken on day 0 of AZD1222 vaccination. The chain combines TRBV5-4 with TRBJ2-7; 14 nucleotides agree with TRBD2. This CDR3 reads CASSSAPGLAGVFDYEQYF. The DNA for the CDR3 is TGTGCCAGCAGCTCAGCCCCGGGACTAGCGGGAGTTTTTGACTACGAGCAGTACTTC.